The clone carrying this TCR beta chain has a count of ten or more. This sample is drawn from a study of T cells in Graves' hyperthyroidism and ophthalmopathy. V was clipped by 8 bases and J by 6 bases; unmatched bases: 5. Germline CDR1 is LNHNV and CDR2 is YYDKDF (reference sequence). The CDR3 runs 12 residues. Using RNA transcripts as the source, TCR beta CDR3 regions were amplified. TCR CDR3 underwent first-round RT-PCR with the HTBI primer set. MiXCR, run by TCRdb on the multiplex PCR reads, gives a single entry per CDR3 protein. Of hundreds of thousands of distinct CDR3 sequences listed, about a sixth were seen once; the top ten hold roughly 3%.

The source is a woman in her forties with Graves' ophthalmopathy. The chain recombines TRBV15 with TRBJ2-7; 9 bases are a match to TRBD1. Sequenced sample: blood. The chain's CDR3 is CATPRDRVEQYF. Here the CDR3 DNA reads TGTGCCACCCCCCGGGACAGGGTCGAGCAGTACTTC.